These 20 T cell receptor beta chains came from one sample sequenced in a study of T cells in Graves' hyperthyroidism and ophthalmopathy. Template material for amplifying TCR beta CDR3 regions consisted of RNA transcripts. A first-round RT-PCR of the TCR CDR3 used the HTBI primer set. A single record per CDR3 protein comes from TCRdb applying MiXCR to the multiplex PCR reads. The repertoire has about 360,000 distinct CDR3 sequences, over 10% of them found once; the top ten carry 9.2%. Sequencing input: blood. The receptors shown here come from a young woman with Graves' hyperthyroidism.

The gene calls are TRBV4-2 and TRBJ2-4; TRBD2 aligns across 9 bases. Germline CDR1 LGHNA, CDR2 YNFKEQ. V dropped 0 bases and J dropped 2; count of bases not matched to a gene: 5. This CDR3 is built from 17 residues. CDR3 loop: CASSQDIAGGPKNIQYF. The CDR3 nucleotides are TGTGCCAGCAGCCAAGATATCGCGGGGGGGCCCAAAAACATTCAGTACTTC.

The chain recombines TRBV20-1 with TRBJ1-1, with D possibly matching TRBD1 (5 bases). The length of the CDR3 is 15 residues. CDR1 is DFQATT, CDR2 SNEGSKA, per germline (reference sequence). Trimming removed 3 bases at V and 0 bases at J, with 14 bases between. The CDR3 here is CSASKRTGLNTEAFF. The CDR3 DNA sequence: TGCAGTGCTAGTAAGCGAACAGGACTGAACACTGAAGCTTTCTTT.

This clonotype was counted many times. The CDR3 DNA reads TGTGCCAGCAGCCAAGATTCGGTCGGTGGCTACACCTTC. Translation: CASSQDSVGGYTF. The chain links TRBV3-1 to TRBJ1-2; D call uncertain. V was clipped by 0 bases and J by 7 bases, with 9 bases between them. CDR3 length: 13 amino acids. Germline loops: CDR1 LGHDT, CDR2 YNNKEL (reference sequence).

This chain links TRBV20-1 with TRBJ1-5; 10 bases are a match to TRBD1. CDR1 and CDR2 from the germline V gene are DFQATT and SNEGSKA (reference sequence). The CDR3 contains 12 residues. With 5 bases clipped from V and 6 bases from J, the junction kept 1 base outside the gene matches. CDR3 nucleotides: TGCAGTGCTCGGACAGGGGGTCAGCCCCAGCATTTT. It encodes CSARTGGQPQHF.

V is TRBV11-2 and J is TRBJ2-7; a weak D match, TRBD1 (5 bases). Trimming cost V 4 bases and J 3 bases, with 16 bases left between them. From germline, CDR1 is SGHAT and CDR2 FQNNGV. The CDR3 runs to 15 residues. CDR3 in DNA: TGTGCCAGCAGCTCCCTCCAGGGCACTATCTACGAGCAGTACTTC. This encodes CASSSLQGTIYEQYF.

In DNA, the CDR3 is TGTGCCAGTAAGGTCCGGGGCCTTTCAGGTATGTGGAACACTGAAGCTTTCTTT. It specifies CASKVRGLSGMWNTEAFF. The V and J genes are TRBV19 and TRBJ1-1; tentatively, D is TRBD1 (5 bases). The CDR3 length is 18 residues. Deletions cut 7 bases from V and 1 base from J, with 25 bases between. Germline assignment: CDR1 LNHDA and CDR2 SQIVND (reference sequence).

This rearrangement joins TRBV10-3 to TRBJ1-2; TRBD1 aligns across 12 bases. There are 13 residues in the CDR3. Germline CDR1 ENHRY, CDR2 SYGVKD. CDR3 in amino acids: CATPGQGAYGYTF. CDR3 DNA: TGTGCTACCCCGGGACAGGGGGCCTATGGCTACACCTTC.

In its sample, this clonotype was seen many times. The chain has TRBV30 and TRBJ1-4; weak D call: TRBD1 (6 bases). The germline V gene encodes CDR1 GTSNPN and CDR2 SVGIG (reference sequence). Trimming removed 2 bases from V and 7 bases from J, with 11 bases in between. This CDR3 is built from 13 residues. The CDR3 is CAWSPGGFEKLFF. CDR3 nucleotides: TGTGCCTGGAGTCCCGGGGGCTTTGAAAAACTGTTTTTT.

This clonotype occurred many times. The J gene is TRBJ1-1, the V gene TRBV28, with D unclear. The CDR3 runs to 13 residues. Per the germline V gene, CDR1 is MDHEN and CDR2 is SYDVKM. V lost 3 bases and J 9 bases, leaving 14 bases between the germline ends. This chain's CDR3 is CASSFRERHKAFF. CDR3 nucleotides: TGTGCCAGCAGTTTTAGGGAGAGACACAAAGCTTTCTTT.

V usage is TRBV7-9 and J usage is TRBJ1-2, with 9 bases identical to TRBD1. The CDR3 extends over 15 amino acids. J gave up 7 bases and V 4 bases, and 10 bases lay outside the gene matches. The V gene's germline CDR1 is SEHNR and CDR2 FQNEAQ (reference sequence). CDR3 amino acids: CASSSPDRGRFGYTF. DNA of the CDR3: TGTGCCAGCAGCTCACCGGACAGGGGACGTTTTGGCTACACCTTC.

The chain is built from TRBV19 and TRBJ2-1; 9 nucleotides align to TRBD2. Germline CDR1 is LNHDA and CDR2 is SQIVND (reference sequence). The CDR3 sequence is 14 residues long. J gave up 4 bases and V 7 bases, and 5 bases lay outside the gene matches. The CDR3: CASTVAGAYNEQFF. The CDR3 DNA reads TGTGCCAGTACAGTAGCGGGGGCGTACAATGAGCAGTTCTTC.

Many counts were recorded for this clonotype. This sequence joins TRBV20-1 and TRBJ2-2; the match to TRBD2 covers 10 bases. V trimming: 6 bases; J trimming: 6 bases; junction bases outside the gene matches: 10. The CDR3 runs 15 residues. Germline lookup yields CDR1 DFQATT and CDR2 SNEGSKA (reference sequence). The CDR3 region has the DNA TGCAGTGCCGTCCCAGCGGGAGGGCCTTCCGGGGAGCTGTTTTTT. Translating gives CSAVPAGGPSGELFF.

This clonotype occurred many times. The chain employs TRBV10-3 and TRBJ1-6; D not resolved. Trimming left V 3 bases short and J 0 bases short, with 12 bases between. This CDR3 is 17 amino acids long. The V gene's germline CDR1 is ENHRY and CDR2 SYGVKD. The CDR3 here is CAISDAGIRSYNSPLHF. DNA for the CDR3: TGTGCCATCAGTGACGCTGGGATCCGCTCCTATAATTCACCCCTCCACTTT.

This clonotype was counted many times. V and J are TRBV7-2 and TRBJ1-1; D remains unclear. V was pared by 5 bases and J by 5 bases, with 15 bases between. The length of the CDR3 is 14 residues. Germline V gene lookup returns CDR1 SGHTA and CDR2 FQGNSA. The CDR3 DNA reads TGTGCCAGCAGCCCTCGTCGGGGTAGGACTGAAGCTTTCTTT. The encoded protein is CASSPRRGRTEAFF.

This rearrangement joins TRBV19 to TRBJ2-1; D could derive from TRBD1 or TRBD2 (6 bases each). CDR1 LNHDA and CDR2 SQIVND come from the germline V gene (reference sequence). The CDR3 loop spans 18 amino acids. Trimming stripped 1 base from V and 8 bases from J, with 24 bases between. As DNA, the CDR3 is TGTGCCAGTAGTATAGGGGGCCCAGTAAGGGGGAGGAACGATGAGCAGTTCTTC. Translation: CASSIGGPVRGRNDEQFF.

This clonotype was counted at least ten times. CDR3 DNA sequence: TGTGCCAGCATCCGGGTAGCGGGAGACTACGAGCAGTACTTC. Its translation: CASIRVAGDYEQYF. This sequence joins TRBV7-2 and TRBJ2-7; 9 positions agree with TRBD2. Trimming took 7 bases from V and 3 from J; bases not matched to a gene: 7. CDR1 is SGHTA and CDR2 is FQGNSA in the germline V gene. CDR3 length: 14 residues.

With regard to this clonotype: A much larger clone sits a single nucleotide away, making a read error possible. The J gene is TRBJ1-6, the V gene TRBV20-1; unclear D gene. The CDR3 has 13 residues. From germline, CDR1 is DFQATT and CDR2 SNEGSKA (reference sequence). Trimming cost V 5 bases and J 5 bases, with 10 bases left between them. CDR3 sequence reads: CSAFMENNSPLHF. The CDR3 region has the DNA TGCAGTGCTTTTATGGAGAATAATTCACCCCTCCACTTT.

Only a few counts were recorded for this clonotype. The rearrangement uses TRBV19 and TRBJ2-3; TRBD1 might be the D (6 bases). Germline V CDR1 and CDR2: LNHDA, SQIVND (reference sequence). This CDR3 contains 15 residues. The V and J ends lost 5 bases and 0 bases respectively, with 12 bases between them. As DNA, the CDR3 is TGTGCCAGTAGTGCAAACAGGGCTAGCACAGATACGCAGTATTTT. Translated, it gives CASSANRASTDTQYF.

This clonotype was observed many times. The gene calls are TRBV6-2 or TRBV6-3 and TRBJ2-1; 10 bases agree with TRBD2. There are 16 residues in the CDR3. The V and J ends lost 5 bases and 8 bases, in that order; junction bases with no gene match: 12. Germline V gene lookup returns CDR1 MNHEY and CDR2 SVGEGT. CDR3: CASSQVLAGRFYEQFF. In nucleotides, the CDR3 is TGTGCCAGCAGTCAAGTACTAGCGGGACGTTTCTATGAGCAGTTCTTC.

This clonotype was found many times. This chain connects TRBV27 to TRBJ2-7, with 9 bases lining up with TRBD1. The CDR3 contains 14 residues. The germline gives CDR1 MNHEY, CDR2 SMNVEV (reference sequence). V trimming: 6 bases; J trimming: 4 bases; junction bases outside the gene matches: 7. The CDR3 sequence: CASSTGDREYEQYF. The CDR3 nucleotides read TGTGCCAGCAGCACAGGGGACAGGGAATACGAGCAGTACTTC.